A selection of T cell receptor beta chains follows, all from one sample in a study of blood T cell repertoires in COVID-19. Method: immunoSEQ multiplex PCR; TCRdb's copy keeps in-frame clones and lacks some. Among roughly 64,000 clones, around 90% were seen once, and the ten largest hold 9.1%. Sequencing used peripheral blood. The receptors were sampled from a woman older than 75 with active COVID-19. Both conserved end residues are part of each CDR3. A D gene is named only where the DNA matches it firmly.

V gene	J gene	CDR3 length	D gene	CDR3 DNA	CDR3 protein
TRBV10-3	TRBJ2-5	14	TRBD1	TGTGCCATCAGTGACGGACAGGGGTGGGAGACCCAGTACTTC	CAISDGQGWETQYF
TRBV3-1/TRBV3-2	TRBJ1-1	14	-	TGTGCCAGCAGCCAAGATCTGTCGGGTGGGTGGGCTTTCTTT	CASSQDLSGGWAFF
TRBV5-5	TRBJ1-6	15	TRBD1	TGTGCCAGCAGCTTGAGTACAGGGGATAATTCACCCCTCCACTTT	CASSLSTGDNSPLHF
TRBV6-5	TRBJ1-6	14	-	TGTGCCAGCAGTTACGGGAGCCTAAATTCACCCCTCCACTTT	CASSYGSLNSPLHF
TRBV6-4	TRBJ2-1	13	TRBD2	TGTGCCAGCAGTGATCATCGACTAGCTGAGCAGTTCTTC	CASSDHRLAEQFF
TRBV28	TRBJ1-5	15	-	TGTGCCAGCAGTCCACGGGTTGATAGCAATCAGCCCCAGCATTTT	CASSPRVDSNQPQHF
TRBV28	TRBJ2-6	17	TRBD1	TGTGCCAGCGAACCGGGACAGACGACCTCTGGGGCCAACGTCCTGACTTTC	CASEPGQTTSGANVLTF
TRBV7-8	TRBJ2-3	15	TRBD2	TGTGCCAGCAGCCGACTAGCGGGAGTAGCAGATACGCAGTATTTT	CASSRLAGVADTQYF
TRBV2	TRBJ1-2	14	TRBD1	TGTGCCAGCAGTTCTGCCCGACAGGGCGATGGCTACACCTTC	CASSSARQGDGYTF
TRBV19	TRBJ2-2	15	TRBD1	TGTGCCAGTACTACTCGACAGGGGAACACCGGGGAGCTGTTTTTT	CASTTRQGNTGELFF
TRBV20-1	TRBJ1-3	13	-	TGCAGTGCTAGTATCAGCTCTGGAAACACCATATATTTT	CSASISSGNTIYF
TRBV3-1/TRBV3-2	TRBJ2-7	14	-	TGTGCCAGCAGCCAAGACTCAGGTACCTACGAGCAGTACTTC	CASSQDSGTYEQYF
TRBV19	TRBJ1-1	14	-	TGTGCCAGTAGTATTGCCAGGGGGAACACTGAAGCTTTCTTT	CASSIARGNTEAFF
TRBV25-1	TRBJ1-2	14	-	TGTGCCAGCAGTGAATCGGGAGCTAGCTATGGCTACACCTTC	CASSESGASYGYTF
TRBV30	TRBJ2-5	13	TRBD1	TGTGCCTGGAGGGACACAGGGGAAGAGACCCAGTACTTC	CAWRDTGEETQYF
TRBV2	TRBJ1-4	15	-	TGTGCCAGCACTCCTCGGGAGGGGCTGGGTGAAAAACTGTTTTTT	CASTPREGLGEKLFF
TRBV5-6	TRBJ2-1	12	-	TGTGCCAGCAGCCGCCCACAGGGCGAGCAGTTCTTC	CASSRPQGEQFF
TRBV28	TRBJ2-7	13	-	TGTGCCAGCAGTTTGGAGGGGGCGAAGGTGCAGTACTTC	CASSLEGAKVQYF
TRBV5-1	TRBJ2-3	13	-	TGCGCCAGCAGCTTGGGGGCCGCAGATACGCAGTATTTT	CASSLGAADTQYF
TRBV2	TRBJ2-2	17	-	TGTGCCAGCAGTGCCCCCGCGGGGACTCGTGGCACCGGGGAGCTGTTTTTT	CASSAPAGTRGTGELFF
TRBV7-6	TRBJ1-1	11	-	TGTGCCAGCAGCTTCGGTACTGAAGCTTTCTTT	CASSFGTEAFF
TRBV6-5	TRBJ2-4	15	-	TGTGCCAGCAGTTACTCGGGCAGGGAAAAAAACATTCAGTACTTC	CASSYSGREKNIQYF
TRBV6-5	TRBJ2-1	14	TRBD1	TGTGCCACCTCAACGGGACAGGGTCCCTATGAGCAGTTCTTC	CATSTGQGPYEQFF
TRBV28	TRBJ1-6	13	-	TGTGCCAGCTCGGGTGGCTTCAATTCACCCCTCCACTTT	CASSGGFNSPLHF